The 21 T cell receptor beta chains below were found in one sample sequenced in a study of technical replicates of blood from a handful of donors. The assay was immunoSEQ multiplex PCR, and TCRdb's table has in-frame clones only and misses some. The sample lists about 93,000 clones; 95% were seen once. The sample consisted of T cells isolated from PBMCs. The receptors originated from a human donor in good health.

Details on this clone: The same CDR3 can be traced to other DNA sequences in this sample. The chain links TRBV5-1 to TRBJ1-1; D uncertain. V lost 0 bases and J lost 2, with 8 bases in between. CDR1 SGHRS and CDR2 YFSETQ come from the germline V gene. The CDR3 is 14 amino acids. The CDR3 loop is CASSLDSLNTEAFF. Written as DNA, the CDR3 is TGCGCCAGCAGCTTGGACAGCCTAAACACTGAAGCTTTCTTT.

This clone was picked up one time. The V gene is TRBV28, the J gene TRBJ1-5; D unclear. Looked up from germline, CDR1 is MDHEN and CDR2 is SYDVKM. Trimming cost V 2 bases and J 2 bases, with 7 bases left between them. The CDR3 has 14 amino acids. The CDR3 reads CASSLGPGNQPQHF. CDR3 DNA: TGTGCCAGCAGTTTAGGTCCAGGCAATCAGCCCCAGCATTTT.

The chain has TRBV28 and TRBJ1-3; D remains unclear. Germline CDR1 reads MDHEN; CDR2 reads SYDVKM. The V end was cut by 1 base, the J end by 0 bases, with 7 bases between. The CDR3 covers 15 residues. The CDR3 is CASSLYTFSGNTIYF. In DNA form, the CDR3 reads TGTGCCAGCAGTTTATACACATTCTCTGGAAACACCATATATTTT.

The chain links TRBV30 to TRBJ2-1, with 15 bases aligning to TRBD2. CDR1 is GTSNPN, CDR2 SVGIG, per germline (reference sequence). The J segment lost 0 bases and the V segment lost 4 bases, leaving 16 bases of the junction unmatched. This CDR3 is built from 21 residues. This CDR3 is CAWIKVPGLAGGRSSYNEQFF. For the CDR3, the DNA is TGTGCCTGGATTAAAGTTCCGGGACTAGCGGGGGGCCGGAGCTCCTACAATGAGCAGTTCTTC.

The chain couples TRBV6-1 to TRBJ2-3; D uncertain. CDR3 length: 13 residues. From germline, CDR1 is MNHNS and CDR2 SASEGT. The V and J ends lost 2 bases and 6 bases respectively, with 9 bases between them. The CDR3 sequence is CASSELALDTQYF. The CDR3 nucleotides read TGTGCCAGCAGTGAACTGGCATTGGATACGCAGTATTTT.

In DNA form, the CDR3 reads TGTGCCAGCAGCCCGGAGATCTATGGCTACACCTTC. It specifies CASSPEIYGYTF. This chain joins TRBV7-8 and TRBJ1-2; D unclear. The V end lost 5 bases, the J end lost 4 bases, and 8 bases lay between the germline ends. Per germline, CDR1 SGHVS and CDR2 FQNEAQ. This CDR3 spans 12 amino acids.

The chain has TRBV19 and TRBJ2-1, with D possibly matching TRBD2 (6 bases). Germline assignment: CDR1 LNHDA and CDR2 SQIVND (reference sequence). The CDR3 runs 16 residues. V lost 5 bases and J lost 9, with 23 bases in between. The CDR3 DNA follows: TGTGCCAGTAGTCAGGCCTTGGGGACTCTAAGCGGTGAGCAGTTCTTC. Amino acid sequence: CASSQALGTLSGEQFF.

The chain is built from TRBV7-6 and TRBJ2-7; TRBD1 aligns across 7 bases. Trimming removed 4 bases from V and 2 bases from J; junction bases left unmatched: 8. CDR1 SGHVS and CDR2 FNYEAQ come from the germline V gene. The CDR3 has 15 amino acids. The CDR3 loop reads CASSSAPGQTYEQYF. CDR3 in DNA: TGTGCCAGCAGCTCAGCGCCGGGACAGACCTACGAGCAGTACTTC.

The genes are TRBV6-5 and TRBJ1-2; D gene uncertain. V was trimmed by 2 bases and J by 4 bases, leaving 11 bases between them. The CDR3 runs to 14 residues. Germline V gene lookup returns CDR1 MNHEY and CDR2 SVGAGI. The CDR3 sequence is CASSYRSVGYGYTF. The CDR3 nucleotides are TGTGCCAGCAGTTACAGATCCGTCGGCTATGGCTACACCTTC.

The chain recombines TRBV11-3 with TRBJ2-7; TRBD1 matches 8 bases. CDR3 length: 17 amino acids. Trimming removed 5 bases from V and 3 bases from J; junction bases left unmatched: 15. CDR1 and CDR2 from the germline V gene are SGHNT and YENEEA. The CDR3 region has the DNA TGTGCCAGCAGCCTGTCTCAACAGGGGGGATTTTACTACGAGCAGTACTTC. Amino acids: CASSLSQQGGFYYEQYF.

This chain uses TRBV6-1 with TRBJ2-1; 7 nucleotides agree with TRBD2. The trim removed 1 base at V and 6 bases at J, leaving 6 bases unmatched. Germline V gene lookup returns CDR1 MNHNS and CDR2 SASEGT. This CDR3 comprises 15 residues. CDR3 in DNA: TGTGCCAGCAGTGAAGTGGGGGGGGACTTCAATGAGCAGTTCTTC. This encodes CASSEVGGDFNEQFF.

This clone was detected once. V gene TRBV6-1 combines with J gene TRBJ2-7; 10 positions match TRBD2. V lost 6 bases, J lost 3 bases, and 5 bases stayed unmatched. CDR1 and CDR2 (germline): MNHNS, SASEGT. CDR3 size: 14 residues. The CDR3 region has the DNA TGTGCCAGCAGGCTAGCGGGAGAATACTACGAGCAGTACTTC. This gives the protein CASRLAGEYYEQYF.

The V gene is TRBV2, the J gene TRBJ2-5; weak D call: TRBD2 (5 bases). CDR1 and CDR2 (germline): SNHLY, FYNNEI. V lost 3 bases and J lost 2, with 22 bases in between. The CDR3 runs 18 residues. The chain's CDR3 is CASSDSWAASRAQETQYF. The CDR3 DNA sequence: TGTGCCAGCAGTGATTCGTGGGCGGCTTCGAGGGCGCAAGAGACCCAGTACTTC.

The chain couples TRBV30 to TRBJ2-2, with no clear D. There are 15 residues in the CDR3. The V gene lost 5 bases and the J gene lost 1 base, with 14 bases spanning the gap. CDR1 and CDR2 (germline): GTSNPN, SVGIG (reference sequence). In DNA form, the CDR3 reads TGTGCCTGGGGTCTCGTGTCGGTGAACACCGGGGAGCTGTTTTTT. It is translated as CAWGLVSVNTGELFF.

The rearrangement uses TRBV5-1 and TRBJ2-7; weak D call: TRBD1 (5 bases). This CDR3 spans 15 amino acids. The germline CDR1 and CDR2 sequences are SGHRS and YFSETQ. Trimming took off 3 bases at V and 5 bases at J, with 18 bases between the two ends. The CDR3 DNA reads TGCGCCAGCAGCTCCCTGACAGATTCCCCCCACGAGCAGTACTTC. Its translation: CASSSLTDSPHEQYF.

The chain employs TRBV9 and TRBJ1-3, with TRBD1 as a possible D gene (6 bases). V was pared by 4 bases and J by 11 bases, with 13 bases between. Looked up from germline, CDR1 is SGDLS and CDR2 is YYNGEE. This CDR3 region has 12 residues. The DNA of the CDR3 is TGTGCCAGCAGCCAGGACAGAAAAGCCATATATTTT. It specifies CASSQDRKAIYF.

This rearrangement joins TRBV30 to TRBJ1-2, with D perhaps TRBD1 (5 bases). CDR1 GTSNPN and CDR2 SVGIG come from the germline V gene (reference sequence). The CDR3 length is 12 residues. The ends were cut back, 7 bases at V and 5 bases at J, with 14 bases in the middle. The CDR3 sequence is CASTGQGYGYTF. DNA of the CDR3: TGTGCCTCTACAGGTCAGGGATATGGCTACACCTTC.

The CDR3 region has the DNA TGTGCCAGCAGCGTCTATGCCGTCGGGGACATTGGCTATGGCTACACCTTC. This sequence encodes CASSVYAVGDIGYGYTF. The V and J genes are TRBV9 and TRBJ1-2; weak D call: TRBD1 (6 bases). The CDR3 is 17 amino acids. Germline V lookup: CDR1 SGDLS, CDR2 YYNGEE. Trimming pared 2 bases from V and 4 bases from J, leaving 21 bases between.

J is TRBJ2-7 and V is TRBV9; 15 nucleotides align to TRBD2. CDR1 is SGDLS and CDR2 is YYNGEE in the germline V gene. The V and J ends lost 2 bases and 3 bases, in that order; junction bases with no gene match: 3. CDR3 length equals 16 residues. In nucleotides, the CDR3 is TGTGCCAGCAGCGTGGGGACTAGCGGGAGGTACTACGAGCAGTACTTC. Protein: CASSVGTSGRYYEQYF.

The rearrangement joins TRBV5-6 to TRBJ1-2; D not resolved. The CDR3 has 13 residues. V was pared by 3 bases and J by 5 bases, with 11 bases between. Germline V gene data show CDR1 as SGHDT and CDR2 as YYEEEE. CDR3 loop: CASSSQSPYGYTF. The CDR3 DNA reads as TGTGCCAGCAGCTCCCAGTCTCCTTATGGCTACACCTTC.

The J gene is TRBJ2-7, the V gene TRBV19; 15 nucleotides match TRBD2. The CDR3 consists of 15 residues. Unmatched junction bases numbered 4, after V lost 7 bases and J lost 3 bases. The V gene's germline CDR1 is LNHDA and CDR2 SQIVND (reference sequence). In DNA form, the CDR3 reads TGTGCCAGTACGGGACTAGCGGGGGGCATCTACGAGCAGTACTTC. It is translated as CASTGLAGGIYEQYF.